This TCR beta chain was documented in a study of beta chain features in type 1 diabetes. Concerning this clone itself: Its matching antigen is unknown. The same CDR3 also results from other DNA sequences found in this sample.

The CDR3 totals 13 residues. Germline CDR1 is SNHLY and CDR2 is FYNNEI. V lost 4 bases to trimming and J lost 5 bases, with 11 bases between them. Sorted CD4+ subsets: naive, central memory, regulatory, stem cell-like memory (CD45RO/CCR7/CD25/CD127/CD95/CD27 panel). Every bit of the isolated RNA underwent reverse transcription, so sequencing read expressed TCRB transcripts. Each sample of naive, central memory or regulatory T cells had, on average, roughly 3.4 million reads. Sequencing used immunoSEQ multiplex PCR; TCRdb keeps in-frame clones, though not all of them. Counted here are over 90,000 clones, under 30% occurring once; the ten biggest clones make up 0.5% to 0.55%. Overall study findings and caveats: Significant though moderate, a shortening of TCRB CDR3s appeared in all four CD4+ subsets of Type 1 diabetes patients. Whatever favoring of shorter templates PCR might show would apply equally to patients and controls. The influence of HLA type on TCRB rearrangement stayed undetermined.

The V and J genes are TRBV2 and TRBJ1-2; unclear D gene. The sample was central memory CD4+ T cells from blood. The clonotype was recovered from a woman aged 18-30 years with type 1 diabetes. As DNA, the CDR3 is TGTGCCAGCAGTGCGTCTCAGGTTTATGGCTACACCTTC. It encodes CASSASQVYGYTF.